This record covers a single TCR beta chain. Its antigen is not identified. TCRdb analysed the reads with MiXCR anew, one entry per CDR3 protein. The data contain 680,000 or so distinct CDR3 sequences, around 30% of them singletons. This sample was taken from a study of T cell repertoires in cytomegalovirus infection. Study as a whole: Newly reported HLA-C-restricted and thoroughly characterized HLA-B-restricted CMV epitopes were employed.

Study-level findings and limits: Of the TCR beta families, the public ones yielded a cumulative frequency that identified carriers of CMV plus the relevant HLA.

Sequenced here: cultured PBMCs, sampled from culture after CMV antigen stimulation. This clonotype was obtained from a human donor in good health (CMV status not recorded). Some clones in this sample may be carry-over from other donors' samples.

CDR3 sequence (DNA): TGTGCCAGTCGCGGGGCGAGGGACAATCAGCCCCAGCATTTT. Encoded protein: CASRGARDNQPQHF. This chain uses TRBV19 with TRBJ1-5; D is possibly TRBD1 (5 bases). V lost 8 bases and J lost 3, with 14 bases in between. Looked up from germline, CDR1 is LNHDA and CDR2 is SQIVND (reference sequence). The CDR3 covers 14 residues.